Listed here are 2 T cell receptor beta chains from one sample, sequenced in a study of shared clonotypes between healthy human individuals. Profiling relied on immunoSEQ multiplex PCR, and the TCRdb table lists in-frame clones only, not all of them. Of over 850,000 clones in the sample, roughly 74% are singletons; the top ten hold roughly 0.61%. Material for sequencing was memory CD4+ T cells from PBMCs. The subset is: CD45RA-negative fraction. Receptor source: a man aged 18 to 35 in good health. Some clones in this sample may be carry-over from other donors' samples.

This chain connects TRBV28 to TRBJ2-1, with 8 bases lining up with TRBD2. V lost 4 bases to trimming and J lost 7 bases; unmatched junction nucleotides: 9. Germline V lookup: CDR1 MDHEN, CDR2 SYDVKM. This CDR3 comprises 15 residues. This CDR3 is CASSSRQRERNEQFF. CDR3 sequence (DNA): TGTGCCAGCAGTTCCCGGCAGCGGGAGAGAAATGAGCAGTTCTTC.

This clone was seen just once. This chain uses TRBV29-1 with TRBJ2-1; TRBD1 aligns across 7 bases. CDR3 length: 13 amino acids. Looked up from germline, CDR1 is SQVTM and CDR2 is ANQGSEA. The trim removed 0 bases at V and 12 bases at J, leaving 8 bases unmatched. CDR3: CSVEDRDSQGQFF. The CDR3 region has the DNA TGCAGCGTTGAAGACCGGGACAGCCAAGGGCAGTTCTTC.